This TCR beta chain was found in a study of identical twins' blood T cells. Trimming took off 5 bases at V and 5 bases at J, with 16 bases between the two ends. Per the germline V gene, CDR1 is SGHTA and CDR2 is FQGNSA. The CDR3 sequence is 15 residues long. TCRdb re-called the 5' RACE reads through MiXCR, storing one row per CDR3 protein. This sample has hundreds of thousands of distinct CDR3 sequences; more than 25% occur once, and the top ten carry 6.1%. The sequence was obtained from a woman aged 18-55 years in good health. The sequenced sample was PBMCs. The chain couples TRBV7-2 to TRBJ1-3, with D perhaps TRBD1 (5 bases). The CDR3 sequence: CASSLMRDGRNTIYF. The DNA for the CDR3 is TGTGCCAGCAGCCTGATGCGGGACGGTCGAAACACCATATATTTT.